This is a list of T cell receptor beta chains from one sample in a study of T cell clonotyping in hematopoietic cell transplantation. Sequencing used immunoSEQ multiplex PCR; TCRdb keeps in-frame clones, though not all of them. The profile shows more than 9,500 clones, approximately 90% of them singletons. The sample was peripheral blood mononuclear cells. The receptors originated from a woman between 45 and 65 years old in good health. Some clones in this sample may be carry-over from other donors' samples. The conserved cysteine and the conserved F or W are not part of the CDR3 here. Fields, in order: V gene, clone size, D gene, J gene, CDR3 protein. D genes are given only for firm matches. Only part of the rows carry a size: once, few, many, or a class if the clone is expanded.

v_gene: TRBV7-9
abundance: .
d_gene: .
j_gene: TRBJ2-7
CDR3aa: ASSARMRTELSWEQY

v_gene: TRBV5-4
abundance: .
d_gene: .
j_gene: TRBJ1-3
CDR3aa: ASSSGDSGNTIY

v_gene: TRBV9
abundance: .
d_gene: TRBD2
j_gene: TRBJ2-3
CDR3aa: ASSWGLAVTDTQY

v_gene: TRBV6-5
abundance: .
d_gene: .
j_gene: TRBJ2-1
CDR3aa: ASSYGSSLVVEQF

v_gene: TRBV4-2
abundance: .
d_gene: .
j_gene: TRBJ2-7
CDR3aa: ASSQDRAQPRNEQY

v_gene: TRBV4-1
abundance: .
d_gene: TRBD1
j_gene: TRBJ2-7
CDR3aa: ASSQVTGVVYEQY

v_gene: TRBV19
abundance: .
d_gene: .
j_gene: TRBJ1-6
CDR3aa: ASSSPSYNSPLH

v_gene: TRBV7-9
abundance: once
d_gene: .
j_gene: TRBJ1-6
CDR3aa: ASSLDFPLH

v_gene: TRBV14
abundance: .
d_gene: .
j_gene: TRBJ2-1
CDR3aa: ASSQRRNQGSEQF

v_gene: TRBV6-5
abundance: .
d_gene: TRBD2
j_gene: TRBJ2-1
CDR3aa: ASSWGLASGNEQF

v_gene: TRBV19
abundance: .
d_gene: TRBD1
j_gene: TRBJ2-7
CDR3aa: ASSPGTGESSYEQY

v_gene: TRBV7-6
abundance: few
d_gene: .
j_gene: TRBJ2-2
CDR3aa: ASSLGNWGELF

v_gene: TRBV30
abundance: .
d_gene: .
j_gene: TRBJ1-4
CDR3aa: ACTDRGRVNEKLF

v_gene: TRBV11-2
abundance: .
d_gene: .
j_gene: TRBJ1-2
CDR3aa: ASSLEVTNYGYT

v_gene: TRBV19
abundance: .
d_gene: TRBD1
j_gene: TRBJ2-7
CDR3aa: ASSIHGDSRAYEQY

v_gene: TRBV4-1
abundance: .
d_gene: .
j_gene: TRBJ1-5
CDR3aa: ASSQESPGLGQPQH

v_gene: TRBV10-3
abundance: .
d_gene: .
j_gene: TRBJ1-1
CDR3aa: ATWATLDTEAF

v_gene: TRBV6-1
abundance: .
d_gene: .
j_gene: TRBJ1-2
CDR3aa: ASSDTAGT

v_gene: TRBV9
abundance: .
d_gene: TRBD1
j_gene: TRBJ2-4
CDR3aa: ASSVAGGENIQY

v_gene: TRBV7-3
abundance: .
d_gene: .
j_gene: TRBJ1-1
CDR3aa: ASSLEGVNTEAF

v_gene: TRBV11-2
abundance: .
d_gene: .
j_gene: TRBJ1-2
CDR3aa: ASSLVVGRGYGYT

v_gene: TRBV30
abundance: .
d_gene: .
j_gene: TRBJ1-6
CDR3aa: AWSSGLNSPLH

v_gene: TRBV18
abundance: .
d_gene: TRBD1
j_gene: TRBJ1-1
CDR3aa: ASSMDRATEAF

v_gene: TRBV9
abundance: .
d_gene: .
j_gene: TRBJ1-6
CDR3aa: ASSKTATYNSPLH

v_gene: TRBV5-8
abundance: .
d_gene: .
j_gene: TRBJ1-1
CDR3aa: ASSWDKRAF

v_gene: TRBV7-2
abundance: .
d_gene: .
j_gene: TRBJ1-2
CDR3aa: ASSLGQGFYYGYT

v_gene: TRBV5-1
abundance: .
d_gene: TRBD1
j_gene: TRBJ2-1
CDR3aa: ASSPLLGTGGNEQF

v_gene: TRBV5-1
abundance: .
d_gene: .
j_gene: TRBJ1-3
CDR3aa: ASTPSGARGKNTIY

v_gene: TRBV28
abundance: few
d_gene: .
j_gene: TRBJ2-1
CDR3aa: ASSLPTLAVASNEQF

v_gene: TRBV4-1
abundance: .
d_gene: .
j_gene: TRBJ2-5
CDR3aa: ASSQEIGSNQETQY

v_gene: TRBV7-9
abundance: few
d_gene: TRBD2
j_gene: TRBJ2-1
CDR3aa: ASSLWIGGKNNEQF

v_gene: TRBV7-8
abundance: few
d_gene: .
j_gene: TRBJ2-3
CDR3aa: ASSPWLADTQY

v_gene: TRBV7-2
abundance: once
d_gene: TRBD2
j_gene: TRBJ2-2
CDR3aa: ASSLVSLAGGWPGELF

v_gene: TRBV27
abundance: .
d_gene: .
j_gene: TRBJ2-1
CDR3aa: ASSPLGPNEQF

v_gene: TRBV18
abundance: .
d_gene: .
j_gene: TRBJ1-6
CDR3aa: ASSPPESWNSPLH

v_gene: TRBV19
abundance: .
d_gene: TRBD1
j_gene: TRBJ2-1
CDR3aa: ASRYRDRAYNEQF

v_gene: TRBV13
abundance: .
d_gene: TRBD1
j_gene: TRBJ1-2
CDR3aa: ASSPGQGRVYGYT

v_gene: TRBV5-1
abundance: .
d_gene: TRBD1
j_gene: TRBJ2-2
CDR3aa: ASSSTLRTGLNTGELF

v_gene: TRBV7-2
abundance: .
d_gene: TRBD1
j_gene: TRBJ1-2
CDR3aa: ASGTGPSGYGYT

v_gene: TRBV19
abundance: .
d_gene: .
j_gene: TRBJ1-2
CDR3aa: ASSTKASDYGYT

v_gene: TRBV4-1
abundance: .
d_gene: TRBD2
j_gene: TRBJ2-5
CDR3aa: ASSQGLAQETQY

v_gene: TRBV11-2
abundance: .
d_gene: .
j_gene: TRBJ1-2
CDR3aa: ASSLEPGVNYGYT

v_gene: TRBV4-3
abundance: .
d_gene: .
j_gene: TRBJ2-2
CDR3aa: ASSQGPNTGELF

v_gene: TRBV5-4
abundance: .
d_gene: TRBD2
j_gene: TRBJ2-1
CDR3aa: ASSLDGGGSYNEQF

v_gene: TRBV7-9
abundance: few
d_gene: .
j_gene: TRBJ1-4
CDR3aa: ASSYPGTARATGPEKLF

v_gene: TRBV5-1
abundance: .
d_gene: TRBD1
j_gene: TRBJ2-7
CDR3aa: ASSTGTAAYEQY

v_gene: TRBV4-3
abundance: .
d_gene: .
j_gene: TRBJ2-5
CDR3aa: ASSQDLGQETQY

v_gene: TRBV6-1
abundance: few
d_gene: TRBD1
j_gene: TRBJ1-5
CDR3aa: ASRGTGRGNQPQH

v_gene: TRBV6-6
abundance: .
d_gene: .
j_gene: TRBJ1-5
CDR3aa: ASSYRVVGNQPQH

v_gene: TRBV29-1
abundance: .
d_gene: .
j_gene: TRBJ1-5
CDR3aa: SVETNSNQPQH

v_gene: TRBV30
abundance: .
d_gene: .
j_gene: TRBJ2-7
CDR3aa: AWSVLGRLRSAREQY

v_gene: TRBV7-3
abundance: .
d_gene: TRBD1
j_gene: TRBJ2-7
CDR3aa: ASSLTGTGVHEQY

v_gene: TRBV27
abundance: .
d_gene: .
j_gene: TRBJ1-2
CDR3aa: ASRQGDYGYT

v_gene: TRBV11-2
abundance: .
d_gene: .
j_gene: TRBJ2-5
CDR3aa: ASSLVLWETQY

v_gene: TRBV11-2
abundance: .
d_gene: .
j_gene: TRBJ2-5
CDR3aa: ASSLVPDVETQY

v_gene: TRBV7-9
abundance: .
d_gene: .
j_gene: TRBJ1-1
CDR3aa: ASSSTVMNTEAF

v_gene: TRBV25-1
abundance: few
d_gene: .
j_gene: TRBJ1-2
CDR3aa: ASSEGSYGYT

v_gene: TRBV20-1
abundance: .
d_gene: .
j_gene: TRBJ1-1
CDR3aa: SAGIAEAF

v_gene: TRBV7-9
abundance: .
d_gene: TRBD1
j_gene: TRBJ2-3
CDR3aa: ASNSWGQGATDTQY